This TCR beta chain was recovered during a study of OX40 agonist ivuxolimab in advanced cancers. Study-wide findings and caveats: Compared with CD4+, CD8+ T cells on average had more expanded clones.

The CDR3 consists of 14 residues. V lost 2 bases and J 1 base, leaving 8 bases between the germline ends. In germline, CDR1 is SGDLS, CDR2 YYNGEE. Peripheral blood came from all dose cohorts at three timepoints. A word on this clone: No antigen is known for it.

The table came from immunoSEQ multiplex PCR; TCRdb's copy has only in-frame clones and leaves some out. The sample holds under 140,000 clones, approximately 89% seen once. The chain joins TRBV9 to TRBJ2-3; D is ambiguous. The sequence was obtained from an adult with an advanced solid tumor such as melanoma, head and neck, liver or kidney cancer. The material was CD4+ or CD8+ T cells sorted from blood, obtained in a trial of the OX40 agonist ivuxolimab. The CDR3 coding sequence is TGTGCCAGCAGCGTTATTCCCGGCACAGATACGCAGTATTTT. Translation: CASSVIPGTDTQYF.